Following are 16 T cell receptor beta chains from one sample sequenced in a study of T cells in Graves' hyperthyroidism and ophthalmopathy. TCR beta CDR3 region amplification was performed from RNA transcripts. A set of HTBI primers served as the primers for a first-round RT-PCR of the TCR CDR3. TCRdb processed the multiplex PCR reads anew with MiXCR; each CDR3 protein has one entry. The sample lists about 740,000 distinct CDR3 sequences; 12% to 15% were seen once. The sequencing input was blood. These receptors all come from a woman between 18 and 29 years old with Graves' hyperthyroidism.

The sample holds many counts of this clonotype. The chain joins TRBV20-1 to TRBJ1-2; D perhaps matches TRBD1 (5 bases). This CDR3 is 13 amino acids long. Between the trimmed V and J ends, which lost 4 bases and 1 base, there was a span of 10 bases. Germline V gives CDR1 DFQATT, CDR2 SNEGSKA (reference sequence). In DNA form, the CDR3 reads TGCAGTGCTATGGGAGACAGTAACTATGGCTACACCTTC. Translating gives CSAMGDSNYGYTF.

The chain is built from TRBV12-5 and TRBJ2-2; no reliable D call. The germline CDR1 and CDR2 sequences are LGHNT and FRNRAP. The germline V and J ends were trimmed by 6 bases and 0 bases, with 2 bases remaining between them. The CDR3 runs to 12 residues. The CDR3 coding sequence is TGTGCTAGTGGGGCGAACACCGGGGAGCTGTTTTTT. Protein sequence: CASGANTGELFF.

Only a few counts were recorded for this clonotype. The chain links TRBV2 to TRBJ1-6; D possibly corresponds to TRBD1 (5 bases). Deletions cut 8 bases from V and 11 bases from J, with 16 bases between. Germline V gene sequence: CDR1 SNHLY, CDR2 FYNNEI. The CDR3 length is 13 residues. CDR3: CASRDRDWTPLHF. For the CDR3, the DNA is TGTGCCAGCCGGGACCGAGATTGGACACCCCTCCACTTT.

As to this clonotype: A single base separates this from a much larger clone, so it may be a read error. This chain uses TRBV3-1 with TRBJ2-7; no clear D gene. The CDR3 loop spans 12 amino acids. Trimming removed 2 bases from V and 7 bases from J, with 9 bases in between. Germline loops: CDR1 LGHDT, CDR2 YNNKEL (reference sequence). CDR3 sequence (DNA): TGTGCCAGCAGCCAACTTACAACGGAGCAGTACTTC. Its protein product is CASSQLTTEQYF.

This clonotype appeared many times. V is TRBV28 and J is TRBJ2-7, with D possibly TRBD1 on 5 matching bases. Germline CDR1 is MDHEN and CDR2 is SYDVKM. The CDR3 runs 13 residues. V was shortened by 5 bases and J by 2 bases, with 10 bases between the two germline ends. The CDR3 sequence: CASSDSVAYEQYF. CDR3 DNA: TGTGCCAGCAGTGACAGTGTCGCCTACGAGCAGTACTTC.

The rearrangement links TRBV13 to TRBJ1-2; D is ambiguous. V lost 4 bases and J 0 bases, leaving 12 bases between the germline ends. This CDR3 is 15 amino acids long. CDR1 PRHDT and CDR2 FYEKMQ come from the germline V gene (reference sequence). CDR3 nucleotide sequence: TGTGCCAGCAGCTCCAGACAAGGATCTAACTATGGCTACACCTTC. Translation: CASSSRQGSNYGYTF.

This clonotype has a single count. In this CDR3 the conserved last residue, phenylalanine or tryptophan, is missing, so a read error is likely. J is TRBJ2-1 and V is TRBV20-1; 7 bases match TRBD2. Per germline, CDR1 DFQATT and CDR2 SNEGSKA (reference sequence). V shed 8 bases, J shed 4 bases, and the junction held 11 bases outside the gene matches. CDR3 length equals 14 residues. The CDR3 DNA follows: TGCAGTCCGGTTGGGGGGGGGTCTTACAATGAGCAGTTCATC. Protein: CSPVGGGSYNEQFI.

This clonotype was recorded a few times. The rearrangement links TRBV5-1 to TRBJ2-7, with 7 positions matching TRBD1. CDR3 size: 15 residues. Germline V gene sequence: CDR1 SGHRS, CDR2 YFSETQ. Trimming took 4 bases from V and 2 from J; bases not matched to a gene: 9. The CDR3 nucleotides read TGCGCCAGCAGCCCGGAAGGGGGCCCCGCCTACGAGCAGTACTTC. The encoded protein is CASSPEGGPAYEQYF.

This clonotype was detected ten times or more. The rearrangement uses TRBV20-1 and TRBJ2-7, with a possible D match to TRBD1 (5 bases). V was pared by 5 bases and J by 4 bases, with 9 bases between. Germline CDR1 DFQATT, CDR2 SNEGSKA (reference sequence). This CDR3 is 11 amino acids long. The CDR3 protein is CSARQFYEQYF. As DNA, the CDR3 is TGCAGTGCTCGACAGTTTTACGAGCAGTACTTC.

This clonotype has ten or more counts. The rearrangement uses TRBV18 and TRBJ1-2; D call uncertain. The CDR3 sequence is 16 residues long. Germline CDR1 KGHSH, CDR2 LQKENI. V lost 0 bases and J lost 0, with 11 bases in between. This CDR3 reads CASSPPRAETNYGYTF. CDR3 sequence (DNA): TGTGCCAGCTCACCACCGCGGGCTGAGACTAACTATGGCTACACCTTC. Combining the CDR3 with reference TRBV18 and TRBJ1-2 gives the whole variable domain NAGVMQNPRHLVRRRGQEARLRCSPMKGHSHVYWYRQLPEEGLKFMVYLQKENIIDESGMPKERFSAEFPKEGPSILRIQQVVRGDSAAYFCASSPPRAETNYGYTFGSGTRLTVV.

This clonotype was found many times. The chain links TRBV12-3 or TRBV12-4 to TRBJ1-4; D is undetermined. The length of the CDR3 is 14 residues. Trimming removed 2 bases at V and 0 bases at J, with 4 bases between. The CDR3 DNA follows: TGTGCCAGCAGTTTACAACCAACTAATGAAAAACTGTTTTTT. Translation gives CASSLQPTNEKLFF.

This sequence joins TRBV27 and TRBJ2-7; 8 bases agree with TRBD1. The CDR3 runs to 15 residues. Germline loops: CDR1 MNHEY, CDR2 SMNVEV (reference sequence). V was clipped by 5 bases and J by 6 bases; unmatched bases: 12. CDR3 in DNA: TGTGCCAGCAGTCTACCCAGACAGGGGAGCGCCGAGCAGTACTTC. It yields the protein CASSLPRQGSAEQYF.

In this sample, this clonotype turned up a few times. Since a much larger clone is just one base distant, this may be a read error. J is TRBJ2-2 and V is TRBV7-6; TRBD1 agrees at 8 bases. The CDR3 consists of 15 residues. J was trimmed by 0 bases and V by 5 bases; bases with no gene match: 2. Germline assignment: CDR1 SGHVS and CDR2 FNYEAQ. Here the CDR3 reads CASSRQGPNTGELFF. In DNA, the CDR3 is TGTGCCAGCAGCCGACAGGGGCCGAACACCGGGGAGCTGTTTTTT.

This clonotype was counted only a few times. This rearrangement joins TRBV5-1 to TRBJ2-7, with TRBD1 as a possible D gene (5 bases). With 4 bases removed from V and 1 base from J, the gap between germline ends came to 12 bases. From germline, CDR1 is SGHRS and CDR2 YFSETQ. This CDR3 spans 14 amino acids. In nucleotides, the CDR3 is TGCGCCAGCAGCATGACAGCCTCTTCCTACGAGCAGTACTTC. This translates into CASSMTASSYEQYF. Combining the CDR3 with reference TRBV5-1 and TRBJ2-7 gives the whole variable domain KAGVTQTPRYLIKTRGQQVTLSCSPISGHRSVSWYQQTPGQGLQFLFEYFSETQRNKGNFPGRFSGRQFSNSRSEMNVSTLELGDSALYLCASSMTASSYEQYFGPGTRLTVT.

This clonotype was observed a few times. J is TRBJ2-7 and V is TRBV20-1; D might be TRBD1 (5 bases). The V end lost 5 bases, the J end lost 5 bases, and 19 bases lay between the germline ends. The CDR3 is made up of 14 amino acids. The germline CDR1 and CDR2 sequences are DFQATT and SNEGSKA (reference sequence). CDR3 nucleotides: TGCAGTGCTTCACAGGTGGTAAGGTCCGACGAGCAGTACTTC. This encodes CSASQVVRSDEQYF.

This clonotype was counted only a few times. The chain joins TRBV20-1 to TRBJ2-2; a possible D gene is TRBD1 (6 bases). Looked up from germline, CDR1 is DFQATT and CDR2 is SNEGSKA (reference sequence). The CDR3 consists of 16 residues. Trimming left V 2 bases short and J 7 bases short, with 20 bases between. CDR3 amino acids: CSARKSTGRAGGELFF. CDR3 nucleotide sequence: TGCAGTGCTAGAAAGTCGACAGGCCGAGCAGGCGGGGAGCTGTTTTTT.